This T cell receptor (beta chain) is drawn from a study of cytomegalovirus exposure and HLA in healthy donors. Study-wide results and limits: Exclusion applied to some V segments, including TRBV6-2 and TRBV6-3, as they were indistinguishable.

PCR involved 60 Vbeta and 13 Jbeta primers. Data came from immunoSEQ multiplex PCR; TCRdb stores just in-frame clones and leaves some out. The data contain some 120,000 clones, roughly two thirds of them singletons. A word on this clone: Its target is not known.

The CDR3 loop spans 15 amino acids. Germline CDR1 reads MNHEY; CDR2 reads SVGAGI. The V and J ends lost 5 bases and 5 bases respectively, with 19 bases between them. The sequenced material came from PBMCs. This TCR came from a man aged 30 to 39 in good health and CMV-seropositive. The chain combines TRBV6-5 with TRBJ2-7, with D possibly TRBD1 on 6 matching bases. CDR3 protein: CASSRTGFSLHEQYF. In DNA, the CDR3 is TGTGCCAGCAGTCGCACAGGGTTTAGCCTCCACGAGCAGTACTTC.